A single sample gave rise to the 19 T cell receptor beta chains below, sequenced in a study of shared clonotypes between healthy human individuals. Data came from immunoSEQ multiplex PCR; TCRdb stores just in-frame clones and leaves some out. Of approximately 500,000 clones listed, 90% to 97% are singletons. The sequenced sample was naive CD4+ T cells sorted from blood. This sample's subset: CD45RA+ positively selected. These TCRs come from a woman aged 25 to 45 in good health.

In nucleotides, the CDR3 is TGTGCCAGCAGCCTCGGGACTAGCTATGAGCAGTTCTTC. This codes for CASSLGTSYEQFF. V usage is TRBV7-9 and J usage is TRBJ2-1; 9 nucleotides line up with TRBD2. Trimming at V came to 5 bases and at J to 8 bases, leaving 4 bases not matched to a gene. The CDR3 is 13 residues long. Per germline, CDR1 SEHNR and CDR2 FQNEAQ (reference sequence). Using reference TRBV7-9 and TRBJ2-1 for the parts outside the CDR3, the full variable domain is DTGVSQNPRHKITKRGQNVTFRCDPISEHNRLYWYRQTLGQGPEFLTYFQNEAQLEKSRLLSDRFSAERPKGSFSTLEIQRTEQGDSAMYLCASSLGTSYEQFFGPGTRLTVL.

V and J are TRBV15 and TRBJ2-5, with TRBD2 identical over 9 bases. Trimming took 3 bases from V and 7 from J; bases not matched to a gene: 21. The CDR3 is made up of 19 amino acids. Germline-derived CDR1 and CDR2 are LNHNV and YYDKDF (reference sequence). CDR3 region: CATSRAQGRRLAGLGTQYF. The CDR3 DNA reads TGTGCCACCAGCAGGGCACAGGGTCGTAGGCTAGCGGGGCTAGGGACCCAGTACTTC.

The chain is built from TRBV2 and TRBJ2-5; D is possibly TRBD2 (6 bases). The CDR3 is 12 amino acids. Per the germline V gene, CDR1 is SNHLY and CDR2 is FYNNEI. V shed 7 bases and J shed 4 bases, with 10 bases lying between them. DNA of the CDR3: TGTGCCAGCATCTACGGGGGAGAGACCCAGTACTTC. This translates into CASIYGGETQYF.

The chain uses TRBV13 and TRBJ1-1, with D hard to call. This CDR3 spans 16 amino acids. CDR1 is PRHDT and CDR2 is FYEKMQ in the germline V gene (reference sequence). V shed 3 bases and J shed 0 bases, with 14 bases lying between them. CDR3 DNA: TGTGCCAGCAGCTTGGGGTATCCAACGGTGAACACTGAAGCTTTCTTT. This sequence encodes CASSLGYPTVNTEAFF.

The chain employs TRBV28 and TRBJ1-1, with 7 bases lining up with TRBD1. Germline values: CDR1 MDHEN, CDR2 SYDVKM. J was trimmed by 6 bases and V by 3 bases; bases with no gene match: 7. CDR3 length: 14 amino acids. The CDR3 DNA is TGTGCCAGCAGTTTTAGGGGGCTGGGGGCTGAAGCTTTCTTT. It yields the protein CASSFRGLGAEAFF.

The chain is built from TRBV5-1 and TRBJ2-5; 7 nucleotides line up with TRBD1. The CDR3 totals 16 residues. V lost 5 bases and J lost 4; bases outside the gene matches: 14. CDR1 is SGHRS and CDR2 is YFSETQ in the germline V gene. CDR3 DNA: TGCGCCAGCAGACATAACACAGGGGTTTGGGGAGAGACCCAGTACTTC. Amino acid sequence: CASRHNTGVWGETQYF.

CDR3 sequence reads: CASSLSGTGELFF. CDR3 DNA sequence: TGTGCCAGCAGCCTAAGTGGCACCGGGGAGCTGTTTTTT. This chain connects TRBV6-1 to TRBJ2-2; D uncertain. This CDR3 contains 13 residues. CDR1 and CDR2 (germline): MNHNS, SASEGT. Trimming cost V 6 bases and J 4 bases, with 9 bases left between them.

For the CDR3, the DNA is TGTGCCAGTAGTATGTTATTGAGGACAGCAGTTGAAAAACTGTTTTTT. It encodes CASSMLLRTAVEKLFF. The V and J genes are TRBV19 and TRBJ1-4; possible D gene TRBD1, 6 bases. CDR1 and CDR2 (germline): LNHDA, SQIVND (reference sequence). The CDR3 is made up of 16 amino acids. Deletions cut 3 bases from V and 7 bases from J, with 18 bases between.

The CDR3 spells CASSVGTNNEQFF. CDR3 coding DNA: TGCGCCAGCAGCGTGGGGACCAACAATGAGCAGTTCTTC. The gene calls are TRBV5-1 and TRBJ2-1, with D possibly being TRBD1 or TRBD2 (5 bases each). In germline, CDR1 is SGHRS, CDR2 YFSETQ. The V end lost 4 bases, the J end lost 5 bases, and 10 bases lay between the germline ends. The length of the CDR3 is 13 residues.

The chain couples TRBV6-5 to TRBJ2-1; D is uncertain. This CDR3 has 16 amino acids. Trimming shortened V by 0 bases and J by 2 bases, and 11 bases separated the two germline ends. Germline V gene data show CDR1 as MNHEY and CDR2 as SVGAGI. The CDR3: CASSYSVGPTYNEQFF. Here the CDR3 DNA reads TGTGCCAGCAGTTACTCGGTAGGGCCTACCTACAATGAGCAGTTCTTC.

The rearrangement joins TRBV6-6 to TRBJ2-7; 7 positions match TRBD1. The junction had 6 bases not matched to a gene; V was cut back by 5 bases and J by 2 bases. The CDR3 consists of 14 residues. The germline V gene encodes CDR1 MNHNY and CDR2 SVGAGI (reference sequence). CDR3 bases: TGTGCCAGCAGTCGGACAGGCCTGACCTACGAGCAGTACTTC. It encodes CASSRTGLTYEQYF.

The V gene is TRBV5-1, the J gene TRBJ2-3; D is ambiguous. This CDR3 spans 16 amino acids. Germline CDR1 is SGHRS and CDR2 is YFSETQ. Trimming took 0 bases from V and 0 from J, leaving 11 bases between them. This chain's CDR3 is CASSLVNGPSTDTQYF. In DNA form, the CDR3 reads TGCGCCAGCAGCTTGGTGAACGGTCCTAGCACAGATACGCAGTATTTT.

The table lists this clone with a count of one. The chain employs TRBV29-1 and TRBJ2-3; D is perhaps TRBD1 or TRBD2 (6 bases each). The CDR3 is 15 residues long. Trimming took off 7 bases at V and 3 bases at J, with 20 bases between the two ends. CDR1 SQVTM and CDR2 ANQGSEA come from the germline V gene. For the CDR3, the DNA is TGCAGCGCCCCACCGGGGGCGCGGATGACAGATACGCAGTATTTT. Its translation: CSAPPGARMTDTQYF.

The CDR3 DNA sequence: TGTGCCAGCAGCAACCTACTAGCGGGGGACTACGAGCAGTACTTC. Translated, it gives CASSNLLAGDYEQYF. The chain is built from TRBV11-2 and TRBJ2-7; TRBD2 agrees at 11 bases. Germline CDR1 SGHAT, CDR2 FQNNGV. The V gene end was trimmed by 5 bases and the J gene end by 3 bases; junction bases not matched to a gene: 6. CDR3 length equals 15 residues.

The chain uses TRBV5-1 and TRBJ1-4, with D possibly TRBD1 on 5 matching bases. V was trimmed by 5 bases and J by 8 bases, leaving 19 bases between them. The CDR3 extends over 15 amino acids. CDR1 and CDR2 from the germline V gene are SGHRS and YFSETQ. The CDR3 DNA sequence: TGCGCCAGCAGTCGCACAGGCGTTGTTGGGGAAAAACTGTTTTTT. Protein: CASSRTGVVGEKLFF.

V and J are TRBV28 and TRBJ2-2; the D is unclear. V lost 3 bases, J lost 4 bases, and 15 bases lay in between. CDR1 MDHEN and CDR2 SYDVKM come from the germline V gene. The CDR3 sequence is 16 residues long. This CDR3 reads CASSLWVGSSTGELFF. CDR3 coding DNA: TGTGCCAGCAGTTTGTGGGTCGGGTCAAGCACCGGGGAGCTGTTTTTT.

The chain is built from TRBV5-1 and TRBJ2-2; TRBD2 agrees at 7 bases. The length of the CDR3 is 15 residues. V was clipped by 4 bases and J by 1 base; unmatched bases: 4. Germline CDR1 SGHRS, CDR2 YFSETQ. The CDR3 DNA reads TGCGCCAGCAGCGTTATAGCGGGGAACACCGGGGAGCTGTTTTTT. Its protein is CASSVIAGNTGELFF.

The gene calls are TRBV19 and TRBJ1-4; 8 positions agree with TRBD1. The CDR3 totals 18 residues. Per the germline V gene, CDR1 is LNHDA and CDR2 is SQIVND (reference sequence). Losses at the gene ends were 3 bases for V and 5 bases for J; bases not matched to a gene: 14. Here the CDR3 reads CASSILAGGAPGNEKLFF. CDR3 sequence (DNA): TGTGCCAGTAGTATTCTGGCAGGGGGCGCCCCCGGAAATGAAAAACTGTTTTTT.

CDR3 protein: CASSQSTGEYYEQYF. The CDR3 nucleotides are TGTGCCAGCAGCCAATCAACCGGGGAATACTACGAGCAGTACTTC. This sequence joins TRBV4-2 and TRBJ2-7; possibly TRBD2 for D (5 bases). The CDR3 runs to 15 residues. The V end lost 2 bases, the J end lost 3 bases, and 14 bases lay between the germline ends. Germline-derived CDR1 and CDR2 are LGHNA and YNFKEQ.